This is a list of T cell receptor beta chains from one sample in a study of shared clonotypes between healthy human individuals. This table comes from immunoSEQ multiplex PCR, and its TCRdb copy is limited to in-frame clones, with some not included. The sample yields millions of clones, 85% to 95% seen once. Sample: naive CD4+ T cells sorted from blood. The receptors here all came from a man younger than 35 in good health. Each CDR3 is given with its conserved first and last residue. The order of the fields is V gene, clone size, J gene, D gene, CDR3 DNA, CDR3 protein. A D gene is named only where the DNA matches it firmly. The size of a clone is reported for some rows only, either as once, few or many, or as a class for expanded clones.

v_call: TRBV7-3
clone_size: .
j_call: TRBJ2-7
d_call: .
cdr3_nt: TGTGCCAGCAGCATCCACGAAGGGTCCTACGAGCAGTACTTC
cdr3_aa: CASSIHEGSYEQYF

v_call: TRBV30
clone_size: once
j_call: TRBJ1-1
d_call: .
cdr3_nt: TGTGCCTGGAGTAGGTCAGGTACATTTGAAGCTTTCTTT
cdr3_aa: CAWSRSGTFEAFF

v_call: TRBV5-1
clone_size: .
j_call: TRBJ2-1
d_call: .
cdr3_nt: TGCGCCAGCAAGGTGATTGTAGCACCGGGGAATGAGCAGTTCTTC
cdr3_aa: CASKVIVAPGNEQFF

v_call: TRBV7-9
clone_size: .
j_call: TRBJ2-5
d_call: .
cdr3_nt: TGTGCCAGCAGCCTATCCCTGCTCCAAGAGACCCAGTACTTC
cdr3_aa: CASSLSLLQETQYF

v_call: TRBV10-3
clone_size: .
j_call: TRBJ2-7
d_call: .
cdr3_nt: TGTGCCATCAGCCCCACCGTATACGAGCAGTACTTC
cdr3_aa: CAISPTVYEQYF

v_call: TRBV5-4
clone_size: .
j_call: TRBJ1-1
d_call: TRBD1
cdr3_nt: TGTGCCAGCAGCTTACCACAGGGGGGCTCTGAAGCTTTCTTT
cdr3_aa: CASSLPQGGSEAFF

v_call: TRBV6-6
clone_size: .
j_call: TRBJ2-3
d_call: .
cdr3_nt: TGTGCCAGTATCTCAATGTCAGCAGATACGCAGTATTTT
cdr3_aa: CASISMSADTQYF

v_call: TRBV5-8
clone_size: .
j_call: TRBJ1-1
d_call: TRBD1
cdr3_nt: TGTGCCAGCAGCTGGCGGGACAGGATGGCTTTCTTT
cdr3_aa: CASSWRDRMAFF

v_call: TRBV10-3
clone_size: .
j_call: TRBJ2-7
d_call: .
cdr3_nt: TGTGCCATCAGTGAGGGGGGACTTGGCTCCTACGAGCAGTACTTC
cdr3_aa: CAISEGGLGSYEQYF

v_call: TRBV7-4
clone_size: .
j_call: TRBJ2-5
d_call: TRBD1
cdr3_nt: TGTGCCAGCAGGCCGCCGGGACAGACAAAAGAGACCCAGTACTTC
cdr3_aa: CASRPPGQTKETQYF

v_call: TRBV2
clone_size: .
j_call: TRBJ2-5
d_call: TRBD1
cdr3_nt: TGTGCCAGCACTTTCGACAGGGCCCAAGAGACCCAGTACTTC
cdr3_aa: CASTFDRAQETQYF

v_call: TRBV13
clone_size: .
j_call: TRBJ2-7
d_call: TRBD1
cdr3_nt: TGTGCCAGCAGCTTCGACAGGGGCTTCAACGAGCAGTACTTC
cdr3_aa: CASSFDRGFNEQYF

v_call: TRBV6-5
clone_size: .
j_call: TRBJ2-5
d_call: TRBD2
cdr3_nt: TGTGCCAGCAGTTACTCGATACTAGCGGGGGAAGAGACCCAGTACTTC
cdr3_aa: CASSYSILAGEETQYF

v_call: TRBV5-1
clone_size: .
j_call: TRBJ1-2
d_call: .
cdr3_nt: TGCGCCAGCAGCTTGGCCGAGGGGTATGGCTACACCTTC
cdr3_aa: CASSLAEGYGYTF

v_call: TRBV6-5
clone_size: .
j_call: TRBJ1-5
d_call: TRBD1
cdr3_nt: TGTGCCAGCAGACCACAGGGGGCAGGGAATCAGCCCCAGCATTTT
cdr3_aa: CASRPQGAGNQPQHF

v_call: TRBV11-2
clone_size: .
j_call: TRBJ1-5
d_call: .
cdr3_nt: TGTGCCAGCAGCCTAGGAGGCGATCAGCCCCAGCATTTT
cdr3_aa: CASSLGGDQPQHF

v_call: TRBV28
clone_size: .
j_call: TRBJ1-3
d_call: TRBD1
cdr3_nt: TGTGCCAGCAGTGCGGGACAGGGAAAGCTGTGGGGAAACACCATATATTTT
cdr3_aa: CASSAGQGKLWGNTIYF

v_call: TRBV6-1
clone_size: .
j_call: TRBJ2-5
d_call: .
cdr3_nt: TGTGCCAGCACCGGGGGGCGCGGGGAGACCCAGTACTTC
cdr3_aa: CASTGGRGETQYF

v_call: TRBV5-1
clone_size: .
j_call: TRBJ2-3
d_call: TRBD2
cdr3_nt: TGCGCCAGCAGCTTGACTAGCGGGACCAGCACAGATACGCAGTATTTT
cdr3_aa: CASSLTSGTSTDTQYF